This TCR beta chain was profiled in a study of T cell responses to AZD1222 COVID-19 vaccine. V lost 1 base and J 6 bases, leaving 16 bases between the germline ends. CDR1 SGHTA and CDR2 FQGNSA come from the germline V gene. The CDR3 is 16 residues long. Sequencing was performed with immunoSEQ multiplex PCR; in TCRdb, only in-frame clones are kept and a portion is missing. The sample shows over 85,000 clones, about four fifths of them seen only once. The sequence was obtained from an adult in good health. The chain employs TRBV7-2 and TRBJ2-1; D is perhaps TRBD1 (6 bases). This sample comprised peripheral blood, obtained on day 0 of AZD1222 vaccination. The CDR3 DNA is TGTGCCAGCAGCTTAGTAGTTGCGGCAGGGGTCAATGAGCAGTTCTTC. Encoded protein: CASSLVVAAGVNEQFF.